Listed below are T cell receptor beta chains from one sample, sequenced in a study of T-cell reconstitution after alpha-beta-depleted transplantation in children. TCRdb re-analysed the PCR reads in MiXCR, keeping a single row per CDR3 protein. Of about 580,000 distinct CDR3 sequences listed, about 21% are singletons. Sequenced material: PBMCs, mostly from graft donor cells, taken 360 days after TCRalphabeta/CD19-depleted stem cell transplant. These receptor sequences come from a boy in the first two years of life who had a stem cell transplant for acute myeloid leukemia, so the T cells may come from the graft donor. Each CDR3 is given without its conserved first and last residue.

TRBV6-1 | ASRRQRGGTETQY
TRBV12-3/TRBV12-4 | ASSRRLAGGPHEQY
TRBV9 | ASSVDPRTRGAETQY
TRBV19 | ASATGFDQPQH
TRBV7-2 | ASSLGRGSDTQY
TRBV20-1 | SAPAGLAGPQTQY
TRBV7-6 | ASSLSPLAGSYNEQF
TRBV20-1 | SAGELAGGNNEQF
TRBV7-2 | ASSLAQTTGELF
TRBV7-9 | ASSLDGASTEAF
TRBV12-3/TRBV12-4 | ASTLRWGFNEQY
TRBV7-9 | ASSPNNSPLH
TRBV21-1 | ASSKRGGGNYNEQF
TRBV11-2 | ASSPVPGLAGGYPGELF
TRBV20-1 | SARDTGGATKNIQY
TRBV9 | ASSTRTSGGPYNEQF
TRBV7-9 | ASRPGTAQETQY
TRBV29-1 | SVDMTGGGPAQF
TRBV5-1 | ASSPLPRQGHTEAF
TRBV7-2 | ASSLKERGVYEQY
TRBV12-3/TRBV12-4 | ASSPRGGRITDTQY
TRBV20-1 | SAGSGLAGAYDEQY
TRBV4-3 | ASSQDGTASYNEQF
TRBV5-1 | ASTISVTGSYEQF
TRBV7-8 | ASSPSGGAIGELF
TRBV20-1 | SAPRDHHGELF
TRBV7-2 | ASSGIWSYNEQF
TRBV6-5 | ASSYGAGGRELAKNIQY
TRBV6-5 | ASSFDRGPSPQH
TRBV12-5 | ASGKTGLQF
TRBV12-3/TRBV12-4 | ASSLTRGSVGEQY
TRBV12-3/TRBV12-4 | ASGEPLTSGVAYEQY
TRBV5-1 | ASSLASGQVEETQY
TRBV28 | ASSGLGGGKSNQPQH
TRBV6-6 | ASRGLTQETQY
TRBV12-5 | ASGWGGGGEQF
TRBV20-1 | SARGYRDSHEQY
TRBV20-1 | SASSGAGYT
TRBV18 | ASSPTGEFIEQY
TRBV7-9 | ASSNRQGGTEAF
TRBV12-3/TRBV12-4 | ASRVRGTDTQY
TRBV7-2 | ASSLATGLSYNEQF
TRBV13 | ASSFRLPKSSGYT
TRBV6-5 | ASSYKRRSYNEQF
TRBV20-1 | SARDPLGTGLSYEQY
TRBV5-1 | ASSLDLLRTEAF
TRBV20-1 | SAVPGLGQETQY
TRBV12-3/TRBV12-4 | ASSYGGTGNNQPQH
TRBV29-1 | SPLGQGGYGYT
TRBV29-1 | SAIPGQDYGYT
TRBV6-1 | ASRPNSNQPQH